The rows below give T cell receptor beta chains drawn from one sample of a study of shared clonotypes between healthy human individuals. Method: immunoSEQ multiplex PCR; TCRdb's copy keeps in-frame clones and lacks some. The data show roughly 760,000 clones, around 67% seen once. Material: memory CD4+ T cells sorted from blood. The receptors come from a woman in her 30s in good health. Each CDR3 is given with its conserved first and last residue. The order of the fields is J gene, clone size, V gene, D gene, CDR3 protein, CDR3 DNA. The D gene is left open where the match is weak. Rows give clone size only sometimes, using once, few, many, or a class for an expanded clone.

>TRBJ2-7|NA|TRBV7-8|TRBD1
CASSSGQGFHEQYF
TGTGCCAGCAGCTCGGGACAGGGTTTCCACGAGCAGTACTTC
>TRBJ1-5|NA|TRBV2|NA
CASRTDSRRQPQHF
TGTGCCAGCAGGACCGACAGCAGACGGCAGCCCCAGCATTTT
>TRBJ2-5|many|TRBV5-1|NA
CASSLDGETQYF
TGCGCCAGCAGCTTGGATGGGGAGACCCAGTACTTC
>TRBJ2-3|NA|TRBV7-9|TRBD1
CASRPTGTAASTDTQYF
TGTGCCAGCAGGCCTACGGGGACAGCTGCTAGCACAGATACGCAGTATTTT
>TRBJ2-5|NA|TRBV7-9|TRBD2
CASSLAGGRIRKETQYF
TGTGCCAGCAGCTTAGCGGGCGGGAGGATCCGAAAAGAGACCCAGTACTTC
>TRBJ1-1|NA|TRBV7-9|NA
CASSQPRGRAFF
TGTGCCAGCAGCCAGCCGCGGGGACGGGCTTTCTTT
>TRBJ2-1|NA|TRBV13|TRBD2
CASRPSGSSLEQFF
TGTGCCAGCAGACCTAGCGGGAGTTCGCTTGAGCAGTTCTTC
>TRBJ2-4|NA|TRBV6-1|NA
CASSEALLRLGYF
TGTGCCAGCAGTGAAGCGCTTCTCAGGCTGGGTTACTTC
>TRBJ2-5|NA|TRBV5-5|TRBD2
CASSYLAGGLETQYF
TGTGCCAGCAGCTACTTAGCGGGAGGGTTGGAGACCCAGTACTTC
>TRBJ2-5|NA|TRBV5-1|NA
CASRALSFQETQYF
TGCGCCAGCAGGGCACTATCCTTCCAAGAGACCCAGTACTTC
>TRBJ2-7|NA|TRBV7-9|TRBD2
CARTRAGPLYEQYF
TGTGCCAGGACTAGAGCGGGGCCCCTCTACGAGCAGTACTTC
>TRBJ1-5|few|TRBV19|NA
CASSMTVGQPQHF
TGTGCCAGTAGTATGACAGTAGGTCAGCCCCAGCATTTT
>TRBJ2-3|NA|TRBV5-1|TRBD1
CASSIGQGAGTDTQYF
TGCGCCAGCAGCATAGGACAGGGGGCCGGCACAGATACGCAGTATTTT
>TRBJ2-1|NA|TRBV7-2|NA
CASSPQRDIYNEQFF
TGTGCCAGCAGCCCCCAGAGGGACATTTACAATGAGCAGTTCTTC
>TRBJ1-3|NA|TRBV5-1|NA
CASSPGYGTGNTIYF
TGCGCCAGCAGTCCCGGTTATGGTACTGGAAACACCATATATTTT
>TRBJ1-4|NA|TRBV19|NA
CASSTQRGAEKLFF
TGTGCCAGTAGTACCCAGCGGGGGGCCGAAAAACTGTTTTTT
>TRBJ2-3|NA|TRBV2|NA
CASSDSTTTDTQYF
TGTGCCAGCAGTGACTCGACTACCACAGATACGCAGTATTTT
>TRBJ2-2|NA|TRBV2|TRBD1
CASRRGQGWNTGELFF
TGTGCCAGCAGGCGAGGACAGGGATGGAACACCGGGGAGCTGTTTTTT
>TRBJ2-1|NA|TRBV29-1|TRBD1
CSVTGTGRNEQFF
TGCAGCGTGACCGGGACAGGGCGGAATGAGCAGTTCTTC
>TRBJ1-4|NA|TRBV5-1|NA
CASSLRQVNVATNEKLFF
TGCGCCAGCAGCTTGCGGCAGGTGAACGTCGCAACTAATGAAAAACTGTTTTTT
>TRBJ2-7|NA|TRBV6-5|TRBD1
CASSYGTGAYEQYF
TGTGCCAGCAGTTACGGGACAGGGGCCTACGAGCAGTACTTC
>TRBJ2-2|NA|TRBV19|NA
CASNPRLAGTGELFF
TGTGCCAGTAACCCCAGGCTAGCAGGCACCGGGGAGCTGTTTTTT
>TRBJ2-5|NA|TRBV7-9|NA
CASSHVGNREQYF
TGTGCCAGCAGTCACGTCGGCAATCGGGAGCAGTACTTC
>TRBJ2-1|NA|TRBV28|NA
CATKFSASSYNEQFF
TGTGCCACGAAGTTTTCCGCCTCCTCCTACAATGAGCAGTTCTTC
>TRBJ2-1|few|TRBV5-1|NA
CASSPIGRSGFGEQFF
TGCGCCAGCAGCCCCATAGGTAGGTCAGGGTTCGGTGAGCAGTTCTTC
>TRBJ1-1|NA|TRBV18|NA
CASSLSQGQNTEAFF
TGTGCCAGCTCACTTAGTCAGGGCCAGAACACTGAAGCTTTCTTT
>TRBJ1-2|NA|TRBV28|NA
CASSFGAGSYGYTF
NA
>TRBJ2-3|NA|TRBV20-1|NA
CSARSDTQYF
TGCAGTGCTAGGTCAGATACGCAGTATTTT
>TRBJ2-7|NA|TRBV4-1|TRBD2
CASSQLSGTSYEQYF
TGCGCCAGCAGCCAGTTATCCGGGACTAGCTACGAGCAGTACTTC
>TRBJ2-1|NA|TRBV29-1|NA
CSVGDEQFF
TGCAGCGTTGGTGATGAGCAGTTCTTC
>TRBJ1-3|few|TRBV28|TRBD1
CASESPGQGNTPIYF
TGTGCCAGCGAGTCCCCGGGACAGGGGAATACCCCAATATATTTT
>TRBJ2-3|NA|TRBV28|NA
CASNLLLATTDTQYF
TGTGCCAGCAACCTCCTGCTAGCGACCACAGATACGCAGTATTTT
>TRBJ2-3|NA|TRBV19|NA
CASSMYKQPRDTQYF
TGTGCCAGTAGTATGTACAAGCAACCCCGCGATACGCAGTATTTT
>TRBJ2-1|NA|TRBV28|NA
CASSLGSYDSREQFF
TGTGCCAGCAGTTTAGGGTCGTATGATTCTCGTGAGCAGTTCTTC
>TRBJ1-2|NA|TRBV6-5|TRBD1
CASSYGDRGNYGYTF
TGTGCCAGCAGTTACGGTGACAGGGGTAACTATGGCTACACCTTC
>TRBJ2-1|NA|TRBV6-1|TRBD2
CASRGLAGGYNEQFF
TGTGCCAGCAGGGGACTAGCGGGAGGATACAATGAGCAGTTCTTC
>TRBJ2-7|once|TRBV18|TRBD1
CASSSGTGGHEQYF
TGTGCCAGCTCATCCGGGACAGGGGGCCACGAGCAGTACTTC
>TRBJ1-1|NA|TRBV5-1|TRBD1
CASRPETGTGSFRAFF
TGCGCCAGCAGGCCGGAAACCGGGACAGGTAGTTTTCGAGCTTTCTTT
>TRBJ2-3|NA|TRBV5-6|NA
CASSLSWGSLADTQYF
TGTGCCAGCAGCCTCTCGTGGGGTAGCTTGGCAGATACGCAGTATTTT
>TRBJ2-2|NA|TRBV6-5|NA
CASSLGYSAGELFF
TGTGCCAGCAGTTTAGGGTATTCCGCCGGGGAGCTGTTTTTT
>TRBJ1-1|NA|TRBV27|NA
CASSPHRGHTEAFF
TGTGCCAGCAGTCCCCACCGAGGGCACACTGAAGCTTTCTTT
>TRBJ1-2|NA|TRBV4-1|NA
CASSLGNERGDGYTF
TGCGCCAGCAGCCTAGGAAACGAAAGGGGCGATGGCTACACCTTC
>TRBJ2-7|NA|TRBV28|NA
CASSSPNYYEQYF
TGTGCCAGCAGTTCCCCGAACTACTACGAGCAGTACTTC
>TRBJ2-1|once|TRBV7-9|NA
CASSFDGGIRNEQFF
TGTGCCAGCAGCTTCGACGGAGGTATACGCAATGAGCAGTTCTTC
>TRBJ1-1|few|TRBV28|TRBD1
CASSRTGGQPEAFF
TGTGCCAGCAGTAGGACAGGGGGCCAACCTGAAGCTTTCTTT
>TRBJ2-3|few|TRBV5-1|TRBD1
CASSFGQADTQYF
TGCGCCAGCAGCTTCGGACAGGCCGATACGCAGTATTTT
>TRBJ2-6|NA|TRBV5-1|TRBD1
CASSPGQWAGANVLTF
TGCGCCAGCAGCCCGGGACAGTGGGCTGGGGCCAACGTCCTGACTTTC